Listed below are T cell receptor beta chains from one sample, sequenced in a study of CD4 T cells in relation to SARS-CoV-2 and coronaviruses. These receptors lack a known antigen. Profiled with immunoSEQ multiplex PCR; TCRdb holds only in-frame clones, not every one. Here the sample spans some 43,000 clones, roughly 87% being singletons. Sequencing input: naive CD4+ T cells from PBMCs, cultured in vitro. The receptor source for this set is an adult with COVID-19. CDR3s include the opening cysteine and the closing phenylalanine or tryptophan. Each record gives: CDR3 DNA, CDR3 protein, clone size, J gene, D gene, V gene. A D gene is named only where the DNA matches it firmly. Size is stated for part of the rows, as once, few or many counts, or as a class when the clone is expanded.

cdr3_nt: TGCGCCAGCAAGAGCAGAACTAGCGGGGGCGCGGGGGTCGGCGGGGAGCTGTTTTTT; cdr3_aa: CASKSRTSGGAGVGGELFF; clone_size: NA; j_call: TRBJ2-2; d_call: TRBD2; v_call: TRBV5-1
cdr3_nt: TGTGCCAGCAGAACTCCGGGACAGGGTTCCTACGAGCAGTACTTC; cdr3_aa: CASRTPGQGSYEQYF; clone_size: NA; j_call: TRBJ2-7; d_call: TRBD1; v_call: TRBV6-5
cdr3_nt: TGCGCCAGCAGCTTGGTATCGAGCTCCTACAATGAGCAGTTCTTC; cdr3_aa: CASSLVSSSYNEQFF; clone_size: NA; j_call: TRBJ2-1; d_call: NA; v_call: TRBV5-1
cdr3_nt: TGTGCCAGCAGTTCTAATCTCGGTCAGGGGAACACCGGGGAGCTGTTTTTT; cdr3_aa: CASSSNLGQGNTGELFF; clone_size: NA; j_call: TRBJ2-2; d_call: NA; v_call: TRBV28
cdr3_nt: TGTGCCAGCAGTTATCCCCCTTGGGGGTGCTCCTACAATGAGCAGTTCTTC; cdr3_aa: CASSYPPWGCSYNEQFF; clone_size: few; j_call: TRBJ2-1; d_call: NA; v_call: TRBV6-7
cdr3_nt: TGTGCCAGCAAAGTCCGTCCAGTGTCGGGCACAGATACGCAGTATTTT; cdr3_aa: CASKVRPVSGTDTQYF; clone_size: once; j_call: TRBJ2-3; d_call: NA; v_call: TRBV27
cdr3_nt: TGCGCCAGCAGCTTGGGGCCGGGACAGGGATCGTACGAGCAGTACTTC; cdr3_aa: CASSLGPGQGSYEQYF; clone_size: NA; j_call: TRBJ2-7; d_call: TRBD1; v_call: TRBV5-1
cdr3_nt: TGTGCCAGCAGTGGGGTCCCTTTCCGCTCGGATCAGCCCCAGCATTTT; cdr3_aa: CASSGVPFRSDQPQHF; clone_size: NA; j_call: TRBJ1-5; d_call: NA; v_call: TRBV28
cdr3_nt: TGCGCCAGCAGCTTGGCAGGGGGCAATCAGCCCCAGCATTTT; cdr3_aa: CASSLAGGNQPQHF; clone_size: NA; j_call: TRBJ1-5; d_call: NA; v_call: TRBV5-1
cdr3_nt: TGTGCCAGCAGTTACTCGAACTGGGACTCGACCTTCTCCGGGGAGCTGTTTTTT; cdr3_aa: CASSYSNWDSTFSGELFF; clone_size: NA; j_call: TRBJ2-2; d_call: NA; v_call: TRBV6-2/TRBV6-3
cdr3_nt: TGTGCCAGCAGTAGACTCGACCTTAGCTCCTACAATGAGCAGTTCTTC; cdr3_aa: CASSRLDLSSYNEQFF; clone_size: NA; j_call: TRBJ2-1; d_call: NA; v_call: TRBV5-8
cdr3_nt: TGTGCCAGCAGCGTCGCGCCGGGACTAGCGGGAGTGCGTGAGCAGTTCTTC; cdr3_aa: CASSVAPGLAGVREQFF; clone_size: once; j_call: TRBJ2-1; d_call: TRBD2; v_call: TRBV7-3
cdr3_nt: TGTGCCAGCAGCTTAGGGGGAGGCAGTAGCAGTGAGACCCAGTACTTC; cdr3_aa: CASSLGGGSSSETQYF; clone_size: NA; j_call: TRBJ2-5; d_call: NA; v_call: TRBV7-6
cdr3_nt: TGTGCCACCAGCAGAGATTTAGCGGTCTCCTACGAGCAGTACTTC; cdr3_aa: CATSRDLAVSYEQYF; clone_size: NA; j_call: TRBJ2-7; d_call: NA; v_call: TRBV15
cdr3_nt: TGTGCCAGCTACTCGTATGGCACTGAAGCTTTCTTT; cdr3_aa: CASYSYGTEAFF; clone_size: NA; j_call: TRBJ1-1; d_call: NA; v_call: TRBV6-6
cdr3_nt: TGTGCCAGCAGTGACGGACATACGAATTCACCCCTCCACTTT; cdr3_aa: CASSDGHTNSPLHF; clone_size: once; j_call: TRBJ1-6; d_call: NA; v_call: TRBV6-2/TRBV6-3
cdr3_nt: TGTGCCATGTCGACATTTTCCGGTGGTGAAAAACTGTTTTTT; cdr3_aa: CAMSTFSGGEKLFF; clone_size: NA; j_call: TRBJ1-4; d_call: NA; v_call: TRBV30
cdr3_nt: TGCGCCAGCAGCTTGGCGGCCGGGACTAGCGGGAGTGAGCAGTACTTC; cdr3_aa: CASSLAAGTSGSEQYF; clone_size: once; j_call: TRBJ2-7; d_call: TRBD2; v_call: TRBV5-1
cdr3_nt: TGTGCCAGCAGCTTATACAGTAATCAGCCCCAGCATTTT; cdr3_aa: CASSLYSNQPQHF; clone_size: NA; j_call: TRBJ1-5; d_call: NA; v_call: TRBV11-2
cdr3_nt: TGTGCCAGCAGCCACCATCCGGGACTAGCGGGACCGGGGGAGACCCAGTACTTC; cdr3_aa: CASSHHPGLAGPGETQYF; clone_size: NA; j_call: TRBJ2-5; d_call: TRBD2; v_call: TRBV28
cdr3_nt: TGTGCCAGCAGCGTCACAGACAGGGTAGTGTCACCCCTCCACTTT; cdr3_aa: CASSVTDRVVSPLHF; clone_size: once; j_call: TRBJ1-6; d_call: TRBD1; v_call: TRBV9
cdr3_nt: TGTGCCAGTAGTATGGCTATGAACAATGAGCAGTTCTTC; cdr3_aa: CASSMAMNNEQFF; clone_size: NA; j_call: TRBJ2-1; d_call: NA; v_call: TRBV19
cdr3_nt: TGTGCCAGCAGTGAAACATTGGGGGAGTGGGAGACCCAGTACTTC; cdr3_aa: CASSETLGEWETQYF; clone_size: NA; j_call: TRBJ2-5; d_call: NA; v_call: TRBV6-1
cdr3_nt: TGTGCCAGCAGCTCAGGAGGGACTAGCACAGATACGCAGTATTTT; cdr3_aa: CASSSGGTSTDTQYF; clone_size: NA; j_call: TRBJ2-3; d_call: NA; v_call: TRBV6-2/TRBV6-3
cdr3_nt: TGTGCCAGTAGCGGGAAGCCCGAGAACACTGAAGCTTTCTTT; cdr3_aa: CASSGKPENTEAFF; clone_size: NA; j_call: TRBJ1-1; d_call: NA; v_call: TRBV19
cdr3_nt: TGTGCCAGCAGTGCGCTTATTAATGCGGGAGGGCCAGATACGCAGTATTTT; cdr3_aa: CASSALINAGGPDTQYF; clone_size: NA; j_call: TRBJ2-3; d_call: TRBD2; v_call: TRBV11-2
cdr3_nt: TGTGCCAGCAGTGAACAGGGTAAACTGTTTTTT; cdr3_aa: CASSEQGKLFF; clone_size: NA; j_call: TRBJ1-4; d_call: NA; v_call: TRBV2
cdr3_nt: TGTGCCAGCAGCCAAGATGTGGGGACAGGCCTCTACAATGAGCAGTTCTTC; cdr3_aa: CASSQDVGTGLYNEQFF; clone_size: NA; j_call: TRBJ2-1; d_call: TRBD1; v_call: TRBV3-1/TRBV3-2
cdr3_nt: TGTGCCTGGAAAAGGGCTAGCGGGAGTGGAACCGGGGAGCTGTTTTTT; cdr3_aa: CAWKRASGSGTGELFF; clone_size: few; j_call: TRBJ2-2; d_call: TRBD2; v_call: TRBV30
cdr3_nt: TGCAGCGTTAAGTTTCCGGGAGGGGGCTCCTACAATGAGCAGTTCTTC; cdr3_aa: CSVKFPGGGSYNEQFF; clone_size: NA; j_call: TRBJ2-1; d_call: TRBD2; v_call: TRBV29-1
cdr3_nt: TGTGCCAGCAGCATACGGCCGCGACAGGGGTCCTACGAGCAGTACTTC; cdr3_aa: CASSIRPRQGSYEQYF; clone_size: NA; j_call: TRBJ2-7; d_call: TRBD1; v_call: TRBV5-6
cdr3_nt: TGTGCCAGTAGTACCATAGCGGGAGTCGTTGATACGCAGTATTTT; cdr3_aa: CASSTIAGVVDTQYF; clone_size: NA; j_call: TRBJ2-3; d_call: TRBD2; v_call: TRBV19
cdr3_nt: TGTGCCAGCAGCCCCCCCGGGTTCTACGAGCAGTACTTC; cdr3_aa: CASSPPGFYEQYF; clone_size: NA; j_call: TRBJ2-7; d_call: NA; v_call: TRBV3-1/TRBV3-2
cdr3_nt: TGTGCCAGCAGCCCGACTGGTGACTACGAGCAGTACTTC; cdr3_aa: CASSPTGDYEQYF; clone_size: NA; j_call: TRBJ2-7; d_call: NA; v_call: TRBV9
cdr3_nt: TGCAGTGCTAGTCGCCCTACTGCATACAGGGTGGGGGTATTTTGGAGCAATCAGCCCCAGCATTTT; cdr3_aa: CSASRPTAYRVGVFWSNQPQHF; clone_size: NA; j_call: TRBJ1-5; d_call: NA; v_call: TRBV20-1
cdr3_nt: TGTGCCAGCGGGACAGAACAATACAATGAGCAGTTCTTC; cdr3_aa: CASGTEQYNEQFF; clone_size: NA; j_call: TRBJ2-1; d_call: TRBD1; v_call: TRBV2
cdr3_nt: TGTGCCAGCATTCCTGAAGAGGACAGCTACGAGCAGTACTTC; cdr3_aa: CASIPEEDSYEQYF; clone_size: NA; j_call: TRBJ2-7; d_call: NA; v_call: TRBV2
cdr3_nt: TGTGCCTGGGGGGAACGGGGGAATGAGCAGTTCTTC; cdr3_aa: CAWGERGNEQFF; clone_size: NA; j_call: TRBJ2-1; d_call: NA; v_call: TRBV30
cdr3_nt: TGTGCCAGCAGCTTGGGGCGTGAGACCCAGTACTTC; cdr3_aa: CASSLGRETQYF; clone_size: once; j_call: TRBJ2-5; d_call: NA; v_call: TRBV7-9
cdr3_nt: TGTGCCAGTAGTGCCGGACAGCCATATGGCTACACCTTC; cdr3_aa: CASSAGQPYGYTF; clone_size: NA; j_call: TRBJ1-2; d_call: NA; v_call: TRBV19
cdr3_nt: TGTGCCAGCAGTTACCGGGAGGGGAAAAAAGAGACCCAGTACTTC; cdr3_aa: CASSYREGKKETQYF; clone_size: NA; j_call: TRBJ2-5; d_call: TRBD2; v_call: TRBV6-5
cdr3_nt: TGTGCCAGCAGTTCCGCCCCACAACTTAATGAGCAGTTCTTC; cdr3_aa: CASSSAPQLNEQFF; clone_size: NA; j_call: TRBJ2-1; d_call: NA; v_call: TRBV6-5
cdr3_nt: TGTGCCAGCAGTCAAACCGGGACAGTTTTGAACGGTTCGAATCAGCCCCAGCATTTT; cdr3_aa: CASSQTGTVLNGSNQPQHF; clone_size: NA; j_call: TRBJ1-5; d_call: TRBD1; v_call: TRBV6-4
cdr3_nt: TGTGCCATCAGACCTGGACAGGGGGGGGATACGCAGTATTTT; cdr3_aa: CAIRPGQGGDTQYF; clone_size: NA; j_call: TRBJ2-3; d_call: TRBD1; v_call: TRBV10-3
cdr3_nt: TGTGCCACCAGCGGAACGGGGGCTATAGACCAAGAGACCCAGTACTTC; cdr3_aa: CATSGTGAIDQETQYF; clone_size: NA; j_call: TRBJ2-5; d_call: NA; v_call: TRBV15
cdr3_nt: TGCGCCAGCAGCTTGGTATCCACCGGGTTTGGTAGCACCCAAGAGACCCAGTACTTC; cdr3_aa: CASSLVSTGFGSTQETQYF; clone_size: NA; j_call: TRBJ2-5; d_call: NA; v_call: TRBV5-1
cdr3_nt: TGTGCCAGTAGTAGCACAGGGGGTGATCAGCCCCAGCATTTT; cdr3_aa: CASSSTGGDQPQHF; clone_size: few; j_call: TRBJ1-5; d_call: TRBD1; v_call: TRBV19
cdr3_nt: TGCGCCAGCAGCCCCGGACTAGCGGTAGCCAAAAACATTCAGTACTTC; cdr3_aa: CASSPGLAVAKNIQYF; clone_size: NA; j_call: TRBJ2-4; d_call: TRBD2; v_call: TRBV5-1
cdr3_nt: TGTGCCAGCAGCCAAGAGGTGACAGCGGTTAAACGGGAGCAGTACTTC; cdr3_aa: CASSQEVTAVKREQYF; clone_size: NA; j_call: TRBJ2-7; d_call: NA; v_call: TRBV3-1/TRBV3-2
cdr3_nt: TGTGCCAGCAGTTCGCCGGGACAGGGCAACTACGAGCAGTACTTC; cdr3_aa: CASSSPGQGNYEQYF; clone_size: NA; j_call: TRBJ2-7; d_call: TRBD1; v_call: TRBV27
cdr3_nt: TGTGCCAGCAGCCAAGGAGGCAGGGGCTACACCTTC; cdr3_aa: CASSQGGRGYTF; clone_size: NA; j_call: TRBJ1-2; d_call: NA; v_call: TRBV3-1/TRBV3-2
cdr3_nt: TGTGCCAGCAGTGAAGTTTTTGGGACAGGGGGTTCAGGGGCCAACGTCCTGACTTTC; cdr3_aa: CASSEVFGTGGSGANVLTF; clone_size: NA; j_call: TRBJ2-6; d_call: TRBD1; v_call: TRBV2
cdr3_nt: TGTGCCAGCAGTGACTCGAGTATCGGGAGGGGCTCCTACAATGAGCAGTTCTTC; cdr3_aa: CASSDSSIGRGSYNEQFF; clone_size: once; j_call: TRBJ2-1; d_call: TRBD2; v_call: TRBV6-4
cdr3_nt: TGTGCCAGCAGCGTAGCTCCGGGACTAGTGCTAAATGAGCAGTTCTTC; cdr3_aa: CASSVAPGLVLNEQFF; clone_size: NA; j_call: TRBJ2-1; d_call: TRBD2; v_call: TRBV9